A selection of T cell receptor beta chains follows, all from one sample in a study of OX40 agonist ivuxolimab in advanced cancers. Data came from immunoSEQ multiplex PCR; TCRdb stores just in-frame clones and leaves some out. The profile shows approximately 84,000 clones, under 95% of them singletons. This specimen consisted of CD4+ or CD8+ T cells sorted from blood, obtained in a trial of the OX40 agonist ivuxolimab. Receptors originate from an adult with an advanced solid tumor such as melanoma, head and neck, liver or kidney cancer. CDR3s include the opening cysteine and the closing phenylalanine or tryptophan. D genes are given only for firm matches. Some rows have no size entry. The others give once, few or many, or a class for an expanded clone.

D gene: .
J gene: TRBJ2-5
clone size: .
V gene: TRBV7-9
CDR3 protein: CASSQYQETQYF
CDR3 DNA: TGTGCCAGCAGCCAGTACCAAGAGACCCAGTACTTC

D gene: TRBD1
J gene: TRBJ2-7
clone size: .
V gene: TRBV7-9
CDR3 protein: CASSLAGTGREQYF
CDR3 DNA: TGTGCCAGCAGCTTGGCCGGGACAGGGAGGGAGCAGTACTTC

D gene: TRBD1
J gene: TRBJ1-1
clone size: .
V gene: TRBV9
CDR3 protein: CASRGGTVEPLEAFF
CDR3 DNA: TGTGCCAGCCGAGGGGGGACAGTCGAACCCCTTGAAGCTTTCTTT

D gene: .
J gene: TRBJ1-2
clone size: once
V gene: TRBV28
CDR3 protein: CASSWASNYGYTF
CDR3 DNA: TGTGCCAGCAGTTGGGCCTCTAACTATGGCTACACCTTC

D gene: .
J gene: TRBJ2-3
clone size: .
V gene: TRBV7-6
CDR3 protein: CASSQDFTDTQYF
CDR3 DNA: TGTGCCAGCAGCCAGGACTTCACAGATACGCAGTATTTT

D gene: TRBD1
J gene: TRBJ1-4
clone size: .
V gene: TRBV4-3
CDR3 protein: CATGSGGRTNEKLFF
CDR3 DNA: TGCGCCACCGGATCAGGGGGGAGAACTAATGAAAAACTGTTTTTT

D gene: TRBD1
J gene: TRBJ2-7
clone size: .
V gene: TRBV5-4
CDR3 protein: CASSSNPDRGFLIEQYF
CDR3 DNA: TGTGCCAGCAGCTCGAATCCGGACAGGGGTTTTTTGATCGAGCAGTACTTC

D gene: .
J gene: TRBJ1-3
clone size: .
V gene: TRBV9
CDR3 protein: CASDPGFSGNTIYF
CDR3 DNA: TGTGCCAGCGACCCAGGGTTCTCTGGAAACACCATATATTTT

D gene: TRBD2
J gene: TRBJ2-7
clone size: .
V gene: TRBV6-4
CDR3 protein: CASRVLSGRANF
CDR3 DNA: TGTGCCAGCAGGGTTCTGAGCGGGAGGGCCAACTTC

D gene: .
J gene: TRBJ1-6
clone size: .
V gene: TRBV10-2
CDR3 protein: CASRGDGGNSPLHF
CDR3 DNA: TGCGCCAGCAGGGGGGACGGTGGCAATTCACCCCTCCACTTT

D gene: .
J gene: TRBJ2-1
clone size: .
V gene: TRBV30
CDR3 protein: CAWNIQYEQFF
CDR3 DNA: TGTGCCTGGAATATCCAGTATGAGCAGTTCTTC

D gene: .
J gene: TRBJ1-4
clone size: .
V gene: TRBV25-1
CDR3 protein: CASSAQGGYNEKLFF
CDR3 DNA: TGTGCCAGCAGTGCCCAAGGGGGTTATAATGAAAAACTGTTTTTT

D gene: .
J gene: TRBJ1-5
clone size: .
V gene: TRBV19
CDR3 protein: CASSISEHQPQHF
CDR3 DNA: TGTGCCAGTAGTATATCTGAACATCAGCCCCAGCATTTT

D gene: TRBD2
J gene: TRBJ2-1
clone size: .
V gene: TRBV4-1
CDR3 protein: CASSQETSGGRNEQFF
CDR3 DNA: TGCGCCAGCAGCCAAGAGACTAGCGGGGGCCGCAATGAGCAGTTCTTC

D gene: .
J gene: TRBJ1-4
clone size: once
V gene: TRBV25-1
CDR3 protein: CASSEVRAEKLFF
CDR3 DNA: TGTGCCAGCAGTGAGGTCCGGGCTGAAAAACTGTTTTTT